The 13 T cell receptor beta chains given below trace back to one sample, sequenced in a study of blood T cells in healthy people across ages. Through a sample-barcoded 5' primer and a J-beta primer mix, a second PCR was run for roughly 6 to 11 cycles. TCRdb called the 5' RACE reads again in MiXCR, with one record for every CDR3 protein. The sample shows about 1.8 million distinct CDR3 sequences, less than 50% of them seen only once. What was sequenced was blood. All receptors come from a woman aged 40 to 55 in good health.

The V call is TRBV29-1, the J call TRBJ1-2; 8 nucleotides line up with TRBD1. Losses at the gene ends were 7 bases for V and 6 bases for J; bases not matched to a gene: 13. Germline CDR1 SQVTM, CDR2 ANQGSEA. This CDR3 region has 14 residues. CDR3 DNA: TGCAGCGCCGTCGGGATCAGGGGGCCTAATGGCTACACCTTC. Its translation is CSAVGIRGPNGYTF.

The rearrangement uses TRBV10-3 and TRBJ2-1; no firm D call. The CDR3 is 15 amino acids. V gave up 4 bases and J gave up 0 bases, with 10 bases separating them. Germline loops: CDR1 ENHRY, CDR2 SYGVKD. CDR3 protein: CAISAGSSSYNEQFF. In DNA, the CDR3 is TGTGCCATCAGTGCGGGCAGCAGCTCCTACAATGAGCAGTTCTTC.

Comments on this clonotype: The junction departs from the called germline gene at one end, perhaps through a read error. The genes are TRBV5-1 and TRBJ2-1; D might be TRBD1 or TRBD2, each matching 6 bases. Looked up from germline, CDR1 is SGHRS and CDR2 is YFSETQ. The CDR3 runs to 13 residues. CDR3 sequence (DNA): TGCGCCAGCGGCTTGTCTGGGGGGCGGGAGCAGTTCTTC. Translating it yields CASGLSGGREQFF.

The chain uses TRBV27 and TRBJ2-3; D ambiguous. Trimming removed 3 bases at V and 5 bases at J, with 12 bases between. Germline loops: CDR1 MNHEY, CDR2 SMNVEV (reference sequence). The CDR3 extends over 14 amino acids. The chain's CDR3 is CASSLGWSGDTQYF. In DNA, the CDR3 is TGTGCCAGCAGTTTGGGGTGGTCGGGAGATACGCAGTATTTT.

This chain uses TRBV27 with TRBJ2-1, with TRBD2 matching over 14 bases. Germline V lookup: CDR1 MNHEY, CDR2 SMNVEV (reference sequence). J lost 6 bases, V lost 8 bases, and 6 bases had no gene match. The CDR3 runs to 15 residues. Written as DNA, the CDR3 is TGTGCCAGCCTCCTGACTAGCGGGGGGGCCAATGAGCAGTTCTTC. Its protein product is CASLLTSGGANEQFF.

V and J are TRBV20-1 and TRBJ1-1, with TRBD1 identical over 8 bases. With V trimmed by 6 bases and J by 1 base, 4 bases remained unmatched. The germline gives CDR1 DFQATT, CDR2 SNEGSKA (reference sequence). The CDR3 covers 13 residues. This CDR3 is CSAGGQGNTEAFF. The CDR3 coding sequence is TGCAGTGCGGGTGGACAGGGGAACACTGAAGCTTTCTTT.

CDR3: CASSHTPLADNNEQFF. CDR3 sequence (DNA): TGTGCCAGCAGCCACACGCCCTTAGCGGACAACAATGAGCAGTTCTTC. The rearrangement links TRBV14 to TRBJ2-1; tentative D call: TRBD2 (6 bases). With 3 bases removed from V and 5 bases from J, the gap between germline ends came to 17 bases. This CDR3 region has 16 residues. Germline values: CDR1 SGHDN, CDR2 FVKESK.

The chain combines TRBV25-1 with TRBJ2-1; 7 nucleotides align to TRBD1. The CDR3 consists of 19 residues. From germline, CDR1 is MGHDK and CDR2 SYGVNS. The ends lost 5 bases at V and 0 bases at J; junction bases unmatched: 16. CDR3: CASSPRGRVQGSSYNEQFF. In DNA, the CDR3 is TGTGCCAGCAGTCCTAGGGGGCGGGTCCAGGGGAGCTCCTACAATGAGCAGTTCTTC. Full variable domain (outside the CDR3, taken from reference TRBV25-1 and TRBJ2-1): EADIYQTPRYLVIGTGKKITLECSQTMGHDKMYWYQQDPGMELHLIHYSYGVNSTEKGDLSSESTVSRIRTEHFPLTLESARPSHTSQYLCASSPRGRVQGSSYNEQFFGPGTRLTVL.

This chain's CDR3 is CASRDRIHNEQYF. In DNA form, the CDR3 reads TGTGCCAGCAGAGACCGGATTCACAATGAGCAGTACTTC. The J gene is TRBJ2-5, the V gene TRBV2, with D uncertain. The CDR3 sequence is 13 residues long. The germline V and J ends were trimmed by 6 bases and 11 bases, with 19 bases remaining between them. The germline V gene encodes CDR1 SNHLY and CDR2 FYNNEI.

This chain uses TRBV4-1 with TRBJ2-6, with D perhaps TRBD1 (6 bases). The CDR3 extends over 17 amino acids. CDR1 MGHRA and CDR2 YSYEKL come from the germline V gene. V gave up 3 bases and J gave up 3 bases, with 15 bases separating them. Written as DNA, the CDR3 is TGCGCCAGCAGCCAGACGTACAGGGTCGATGGGGCCAACGTCCTGACTTTC. Its translation: CASSQTYRVDGANVLTF.

This clonotype was counted between two and nine times. V usage is TRBV6-2 or TRBV6-3 and J usage is TRBJ1-5, with D uncertain. The V end lost 2 bases, the J end lost 5 bases, and 13 bases lay between the germline ends. The CDR3 spans 15 residues. The germline gives CDR1 MNHEY, CDR2 SVGEGT. The CDR3 loop is CASSYGLINDQPQHF. The DNA of the CDR3 is TGTGCCAGCAGTTACGGCCTCATCAACGATCAGCCCCAGCATTTT.

The rearrangement uses TRBV3-1 and TRBJ2-1; D call uncertain. The CDR3 sequence is 14 residues long. The germline V gene has CDR1 LGHDT and CDR2 YNNKEL (reference sequence). V lost 5 bases, J lost 0 bases, and 8 bases lay in between. The CDR3 region is CASSSPASYNEQFF. The CDR3 DNA is TGTGCCAGCAGCTCCCCGGCCTCCTACAATGAGCAGTTCTTC.

The chain combines TRBV6-2 or TRBV6-3 with TRBJ2-7, with 8 nucleotides matching TRBD1. CDR1 is MNHEY and CDR2 is SVGEGT in the germline V gene. This CDR3 comprises 15 residues. Trimming removed 6 bases from V and 4 bases from J; junction bases left unmatched: 11. For the CDR3, the DNA is TGTGCCAGCAGCCCCTCGGACAGGGAGGTTTACGAGCAGTACTTC. This sequence encodes CASSPSDREVYEQYF.